One sample yielded the 20 T cell receptor beta chains listed below, sequenced in a study of blood T cell repertoires in COVID-19. Assay used: immunoSEQ multiplex PCR; TCRdb lists only in-frame clones, some missing. This table has about 39,000 clones, 65% to 85% appearing once. The sample comprised peripheral blood. The receptors come from a man aged 55-75 years in a cohort sampled during active COVID-19.

The chain recombines TRBV18 with TRBJ1-5; 9 bases map to TRBD1. This CDR3 spans 18 amino acids. Germline V gives CDR1 KGHSH, CDR2 LQKENI. The ends lost 1 base at V and 1 base at J; junction bases unmatched: 8. CDR3 sequence (DNA): TGTGCCAGCTCACCACTGGGGACAGGGATTAAGAGCAATCAGCCCCAGCATTTT. The encoded protein is CASSPLGTGIKSNQPQHF.

The chain recombines TRBV27 with TRBJ2-2; D perhaps matches TRBD1 (6 bases). CDR3 length equals 14 residues. V was clipped by 7 bases and J by 5 bases, with 14 bases between them. Germline assignment: CDR1 MNHEY and CDR2 SMNVEV (reference sequence). CDR3 loop: CASTFLQGTGELFF. The DNA of the CDR3 is TGTGCCAGCACCTTTTTACAGGGAACCGGGGAGCTGTTTTTT.

This clone showed up just a few times. V usage is TRBV13 and J usage is TRBJ2-2; D may be TRBD1 (6 bases). Per germline, CDR1 PRHDT and CDR2 FYEKMQ (reference sequence). CDR3 size: 16 residues. Trimming removed 5 bases at V and 0 bases at J, with 13 bases between. This chain's CDR3 is CASSRRQASNTGELFF. CDR3 DNA sequence: TGTGCCAGCAGCCGAAGACAGGCCTCGAACACCGGGGAGCTGTTTTTT.

This rearrangement joins TRBV9 to TRBJ1-3; D is unclear. The germline V and J ends were trimmed by 0 bases and 0 bases, with 10 bases remaining between them. Germline V lookup: CDR1 SGDLS, CDR2 YYNGEE. This CDR3 region has 16 residues. CDR3 sequence reads: CASSVGGGTSGNTIYF. The CDR3 nucleotides read TGTGCCAGCAGCGTAGGAGGTGGAACCTCTGGAAACACCATATATTTT.

The chain has TRBV6-5 and TRBJ2-7, with 8 bases lining up with TRBD2. This CDR3 region has 13 residues. Per the germline V gene, CDR1 is MNHEY and CDR2 is SVGAGI. V trimming: 2 bases; J trimming: 6 bases; junction bases outside the gene matches: 3. CDR3 amino acids: CASSYGLAGEQYF. The CDR3 coding sequence is TGTGCCAGCAGTTACGGCCTAGCGGGCGAGCAGTACTTC.

The rearrangement joins TRBV28 to TRBJ1-1, with D perhaps matching TRBD1 (5 bases). V was trimmed by 6 bases and J by 0 bases, leaving 11 bases between them. The CDR3 consists of 14 residues. Per germline, CDR1 MDHEN and CDR2 SYDVKM. Here the CDR3 reads CASRLGEMNTEAFF. The CDR3 DNA follows: TGTGCCAGCAGATTAGGGGAGATGAACACTGAAGCTTTCTTT. The full variable domain, in which reference TRBV28 and TRBJ1-1 provide the parts outside the CDR3, is DVKVTQSSRYLVKRTGEKVFLECVQDMDHENMFWYRQDPGLGLRLIYFSYDVKMKEKGDIPEGYSVSREKKERFSLILESASTNQTSMYLCASRLGEMNTEAFFGQGTRLTVV.

This clone was detected once. V is TRBV12-3 or TRBV12-4 and J is TRBJ1-5; TRBD1 matches 9 bases. Losses at the gene ends were 6 bases for V and 5 bases for J; bases not matched to a gene: 2. The CDR3 runs to 13 residues. The CDR3 DNA follows: TGTGCCAGCAGCGGACAGGGGCATCAGCCCCAGCATTTT. Translating it yields CASSGQGHQPQHF.

The chain employs TRBV5-8 and TRBJ1-2, with 7 nucleotides matching TRBD1. V gave up 3 bases and J gave up 7 bases; unmatched junction bases: 6. Germline-derived CDR1 and CDR2 are SGHTS and YDEGEE. The CDR3 spans 13 residues. This CDR3 is CASSWGQNVGYTF. As DNA, the CDR3 is TGTGCCAGCAGCTGGGGACAGAATGTTGGCTACACCTTC.

The sample holds a few counts of this clone. The gene calls are TRBV18 and TRBJ1-1; 10 nucleotides align to TRBD1. The ends lost 5 bases at V and 1 base at J; junction bases unmatched: 13. The germline gives CDR1 KGHSH, CDR2 LQKENI. CDR3 length equals 18 residues. CDR3 amino acids: CASSISSGTGAGNTEAFF. The CDR3 region has the DNA TGTGCCAGCTCAATATCTTCCGGGACAGGGGCGGGGAACACTGAAGCTTTCTTT.

The table lists this clone with a count of one. The chain has TRBV6-4 and TRBJ2-1; D ambiguous. Germline V gene lookup returns CDR1 MRHNA and CDR2 SNTAGT. Trimming removed 3 bases from V and 9 bases from J, with 12 bases in between. The CDR3 covers 13 residues. CDR3 DNA sequence: TGTGCCAGCAGTGATGTACCGTCGGGTGAGCAGTTCTTC. Translation gives CASSDVPSGEQFF.

V and J are TRBV11-2 and TRBJ1-2; TRBD1 matches 10 bases. Germline V gene lookup returns CDR1 SGHAT and CDR2 FQNNGV. V gave up 3 bases and J gave up 6 bases; unmatched junction bases: 13. The length of the CDR3 is 17 residues. CDR3 in amino acids: CASSFPTDRGLVDGYTF. For the CDR3, the DNA is TGTGCCAGCAGCTTCCCGACCGACAGGGGGCTAGTCGATGGCTACACCTTC.

This chain joins TRBV5-1 and TRBJ2-5; D might be TRBD1 (7 bases). Deletions cut 5 bases from V and 5 bases from J, with 22 bases between. The CDR3 consists of 16 residues. CDR1 and CDR2 from the germline V gene are SGHRS and YFSETQ. CDR3 nucleotides: TGCGCCAGCAGAGGAGGGCAGGGGGTTTTTTCGGAGACCCAGTACTTC. Residues: CASRGGQGVFSETQYF.

This clone appeared once. The chain joins TRBV27 to TRBJ2-7; 7 bases fit TRBD2. Germline V gene data show CDR1 as MNHEY and CDR2 as SMNVEV (reference sequence). This CDR3 contains 14 residues. With 7 bases clipped from V and 7 bases from J, the junction kept 13 bases outside the gene matches. The CDR3 DNA reads as TGTGCCAGCAAGGACTGGGAGGGTTCGTGGGAGCAGTACTTC. Residues: CASKDWEGSWEQYF.

The genes are TRBV3-1 (or the pseudogene TRBV3-2) and TRBJ2-1; 7 nucleotides line up with TRBD2. The CDR3 has 15 residues. Germline trimming cut 5 bases from V and 0 bases from J; bases unmatched to any gene: 4. From germline, CDR1 is LGHDT and CDR2 YNNKEL (reference sequence). CDR3 in amino acids: CASSYPSGSYNEQFF. The CDR3 DNA reads as TGTGCCAGCAGCTATCCTAGCGGCTCCTACAATGAGCAGTTCTTC.

This chain joins TRBV10-3 and TRBJ2-3; tentative D call: TRBD2 (6 bases). The V gene lost 10 bases and the J gene lost 0 bases, with 26 bases spanning the gap. CDR3 size: 18 residues. Germline CDR1 is ENHRY and CDR2 is SYGVKD. The CDR3 loop reads CATESKRGLAASTDTQYF. The CDR3 bases are TGTGCCACCGAATCCAAAAGGGGATTAGCGGCTAGCACAGATACGCAGTATTTT.

This rearrangement joins TRBV29-1 to TRBJ2-7; possibly TRBD1 for D (5 bases). This CDR3 spans 11 amino acids. V was shortened by 7 bases and J by 3 bases, with 10 bases between the two germline ends. Looked up from germline, CDR1 is SQVTM and CDR2 is ANQGSEA. The CDR3 nucleotides read TGCAGCGCCCACCAGGGCTACGAGCAGTACTTC. Protein: CSAHQGYEQYF.

The chain recombines TRBV6-1 with TRBJ2-6; D unclear. CDR3 length: 18 residues. Germline V gene data show CDR1 as MNHNS and CDR2 as SASEGT. Trimming left V 2 bases short and J 1 base short, with 15 bases between. CDR3 coding DNA: TGTGCCAGCAGTGAACCGGGTTACACACCTTCTGGGGCCAACGTCCTGACTTTC. Amino acids: CASSEPGYTPSGANVLTF.

This chain links TRBV6-1 with TRBJ1-5; 11 bases are shared with TRBD1. V dropped 2 bases and J dropped 7; count of bases not matched to a gene: 10. The CDR3 is made up of 17 amino acids. Germline loops: CDR1 MNHNS, CDR2 SASEGT. CDR3 residues: CASSEYSAGTGGQPQHF. CDR3 nucleotide sequence: TGTGCCAGCAGTGAATACAGTGCCGGGACAGGGGGACAGCCCCAGCATTTT.

This rearrangement joins TRBV7-3 to TRBJ2-1; a weak D match, TRBD2 (5 bases). The V end was cut by 2 bases, the J end by 9 bases, with 14 bases between. CDR1 and CDR2 from the germline V gene are SGHTA and FQGTGA. The CDR3 covers 14 residues. The CDR3 sequence: CASSLGFPEGEQFF. CDR3 DNA: TGTGCCAGCAGCTTAGGTTTCCCAGAGGGTGAGCAGTTCTTC.

V is TRBV5-5 and J is TRBJ2-5; D is possibly TRBD2 (6 bases). The CDR3 sequence is 15 residues long. Germline V gene sequence: CDR1 SGHKS, CDR2 YYEKEE (reference sequence). Trimming cost V 4 bases and J 5 bases, with 18 bases left between them. In DNA, the CDR3 is TGTGCCAGCAGCCTCTATCCGGCGGGGATGGAGACCCAGTACTTC. As protein: CASSLYPAGMETQYF.